The entry below gives a single T cell receptor (beta chain) sequence along with its context. The sample is drawn from a study of monozygotic twins with inflammatory bowel disease. The germline V gene encodes CDR1 GTSNPN and CDR2 SVGIG (reference sequence). CDR3 size: 15 residues. A template switching step added UMIs, each with a 6-nucleotide sample barcode. After re-calling the 5' RACE reads, TCRdb lists one entry per CDR3 protein, DNA absent. The table for this sample gives about 300,000 distinct CDR3 sequences. The sample comprised blood. The rearrangement uses TRBV30 and TRBJ2-2; TCRdb indicates TRBD2, and absent DNA this call remains unverified. The sequence was obtained from a human donor with ulcerative colitis or Crohn's disease, or a healthy co-twin of an affected twin (not recorded which). The CDR3 here is CAWTIAGGSTGELFF.